Sequencing of this T cell receptor beta chain was carried out in a study of blood T cell repertoires in COVID-19. Across the whole study: Samples representing acute and convalescent COVID-19 were sourced from the United States, Italy and Spain. Nucleic acid was either cDNA or gDNA, and it came from T cells, B-cell-depleted T cells, or PBMCs.

CDR3 length: 15 amino acids. Looked up from germline, CDR1 is LNHDA and CDR2 is SQIVND (reference sequence). V was cut by 8 bases and J by 0 bases, with 11 bases left in between. Original data processing: Reference gene primer amplification yielded estimated nucleated cell counts. Clones were read by immunoSEQ multiplex PCR, and TCRdb kept only the in-frame ones, dropping some. V and J calls and clone size are as listed in that table; D and trimming were resolved from the DNA. The data show under 100,000 clones, 75% to 90% seen once. The specimen sequenced was peripheral blood. This chain links TRBV19 with TRBJ1-6; no definite D call. The TCR sequence derives from a woman between 65 and 79 years old with acute or convalescent COVID-19. The CDR3 protein is CASGQQSSYNSPLHF. CDR3 DNA sequence: TGTGCCAGTGGCCAACAGAGCTCCTATAATTCACCCCTCCACTTT.